The rows below give T cell receptor beta chains drawn from one sample of a study of early T cells in non-severe SARS-CoV-2 infection. TCRdb fed the 5' RACE reads into MiXCR, producing one record per CDR3 protein. There are 65,000 to 75,000 distinct CDR3 sequences in the sample; 9.5% to 13% occur only once, and about 4.1% lies in the top ten. Sequencing was carried out using whole blood. These receptors were collected from an adult who was a healthcare worker with PCR-confirmed SARS-CoV-2 infection or an uninfected control (not recorded which). Each CDR3 is given with its conserved first and last residue. D genes are given only for firm matches. Not all rows give a size; the values are once, few, many and, for expanded clones, a class.

abundance: many
d_gene: .
v_gene: TRBV7-3
len: 13
j_gene: TRBJ1-1
CDR3nt: TGTGCCAGCAGCTTAAACGGGGCCACTGAAGCTTTCTTT
CDR3aa: CASSLNGATEAFF

abundance: many
d_gene: .
v_gene: TRBV29-1
len: 13
j_gene: TRBJ1-1
CDR3nt: TGCAGCGTTGAGGACAGCATTAACACTGAAGCTTTCTTT
CDR3aa: CSVEDSINTEAFF

abundance: .
d_gene: .
v_gene: TRBV6-5
len: 14
j_gene: TRBJ1-5
CDR3nt: TGTGCCAGCAGTTACCAATATAGCAATCAGCCCCAGCATTTT
CDR3aa: CASSYQYSNQPQHF

abundance: many
d_gene: TRBD2
v_gene: TRBV27
len: 16
j_gene: TRBJ2-5
CDR3nt: TGTGCCAGCAGGAGCCGACTAGCGGGAGTCCAAGAGACCCAGTACTTC
CDR3aa: CASRSRLAGVQETQYF

abundance: .
d_gene: TRBD2
v_gene: TRBV12-5
len: 12
j_gene: TRBJ2-1
CDR3nt: TGTGCTAGTCAGGCAGGGAGGGATGAGCAGTTCTTC
CDR3aa: CASQAGRDEQFF

abundance: many
d_gene: .
v_gene: TRBV19
len: 16
j_gene: TRBJ1-5
CDR3nt: TGTGCCAGTAGTATGAACTATGGACAATTCAATCAGCCCCAGCATTTT
CDR3aa: CASSMNYGQFNQPQHF

abundance: many
d_gene: .
v_gene: TRBV6-5
len: 16
j_gene: TRBJ2-1
CDR3nt: TGTGCCAGCAGTTACTCATCATGGACAGCCTTCAATGAGCAGTTCTTC
CDR3aa: CASSYSSWTAFNEQFF

abundance: .
d_gene: TRBD1
v_gene: TRBV3-1
len: 14
j_gene: TRBJ2-2
CDR3nt: TGTGCCAGCAACGGACAGGGTGGCACCGGGGAGCTGTTTTTT
CDR3aa: CASNGQGGTGELFF

abundance: .
d_gene: TRBD1
v_gene: TRBV29-1
len: 13
j_gene: TRBJ1-1
CDR3nt: TGCAGCGTTGATAACGGACAGGTGACTGAAGCTTTCTTT
CDR3aa: CSVDNGQVTEAFF

abundance: .
d_gene: .
v_gene: TRBV7-8
len: 14
j_gene: TRBJ1-1
CDR3nt: TGTGCCAGCAGCGCAGACGGACGACTCACTGAAGCTTTCTTT
CDR3aa: CASSADGRLTEAFF

abundance: few
d_gene: .
v_gene: TRBV5-1
len: 15
j_gene: TRBJ1-3
CDR3nt: TGCGCCAGCAGCTTGGCCCCCGTCTCTGGAAACACCATATATTTT
CDR3aa: CASSLAPVSGNTIYF

abundance: .
d_gene: TRBD1
v_gene: TRBV20-1
len: 14
j_gene: TRBJ2-2
CDR3nt: TGCAGTGCTAGTACAGGGGGCAACACCGGGGAGCTGTTTTTT
CDR3aa: CSASTGGNTGELFF